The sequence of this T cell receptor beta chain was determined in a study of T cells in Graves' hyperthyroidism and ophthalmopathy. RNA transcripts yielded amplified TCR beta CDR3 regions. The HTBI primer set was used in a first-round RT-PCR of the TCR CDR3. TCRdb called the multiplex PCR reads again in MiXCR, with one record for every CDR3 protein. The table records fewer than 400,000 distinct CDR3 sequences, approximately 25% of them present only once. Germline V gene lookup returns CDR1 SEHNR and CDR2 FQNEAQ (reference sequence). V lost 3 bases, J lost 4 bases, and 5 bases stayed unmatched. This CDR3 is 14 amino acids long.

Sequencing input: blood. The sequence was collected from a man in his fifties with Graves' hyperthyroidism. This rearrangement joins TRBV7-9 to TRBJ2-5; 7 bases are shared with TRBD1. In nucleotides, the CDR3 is TGTGCCAGCAGCTTCCAGGGGGAAAGAGAGACCCAGTACTTC. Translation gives CASSFQGERETQYF.